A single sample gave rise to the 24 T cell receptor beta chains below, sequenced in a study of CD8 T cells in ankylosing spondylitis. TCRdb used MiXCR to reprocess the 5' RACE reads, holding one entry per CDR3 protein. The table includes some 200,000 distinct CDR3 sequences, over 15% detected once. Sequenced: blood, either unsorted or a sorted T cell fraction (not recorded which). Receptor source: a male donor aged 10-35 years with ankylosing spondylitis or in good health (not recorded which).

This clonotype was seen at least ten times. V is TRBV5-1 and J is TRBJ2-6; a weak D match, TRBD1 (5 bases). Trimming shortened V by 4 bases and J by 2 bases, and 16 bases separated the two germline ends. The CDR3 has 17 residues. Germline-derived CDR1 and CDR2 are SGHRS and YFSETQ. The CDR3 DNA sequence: TGCGCCAGCAGCCCGAGCAACAGGATCGCTGGGGCCAACGTCCTGACTTTC. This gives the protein CASSPSNRIAGANVLTF.

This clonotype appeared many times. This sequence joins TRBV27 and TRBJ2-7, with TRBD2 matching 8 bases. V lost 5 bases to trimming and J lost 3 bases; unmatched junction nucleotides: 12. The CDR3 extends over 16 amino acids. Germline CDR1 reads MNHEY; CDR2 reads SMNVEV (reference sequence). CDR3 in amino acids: CASSPTLSGVDYEQYF. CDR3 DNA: TGTGCCAGCAGTCCTACCCTTAGCGGGGTCGACTACGAGCAGTACTTC.

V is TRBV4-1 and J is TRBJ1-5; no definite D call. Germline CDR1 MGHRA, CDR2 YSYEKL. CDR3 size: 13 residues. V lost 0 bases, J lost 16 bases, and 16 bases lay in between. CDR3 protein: CASSQDGWTVQHF. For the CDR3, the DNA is TGCGCCAGCAGCCAAGATGGATGGACGGTGCAACATTTT.

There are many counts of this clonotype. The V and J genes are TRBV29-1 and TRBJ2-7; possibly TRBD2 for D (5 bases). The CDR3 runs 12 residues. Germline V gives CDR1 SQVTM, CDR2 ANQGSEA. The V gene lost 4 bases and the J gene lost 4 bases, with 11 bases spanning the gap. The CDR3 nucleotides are TGCAGCGTTGTCGGGGTTCAGTACGAGCAGTACTTC. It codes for CSVVGVQYEQYF.

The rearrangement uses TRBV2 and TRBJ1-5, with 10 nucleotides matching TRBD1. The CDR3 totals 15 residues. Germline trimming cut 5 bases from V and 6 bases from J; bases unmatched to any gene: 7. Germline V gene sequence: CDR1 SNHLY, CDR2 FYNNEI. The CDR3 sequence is CASSLGDRGLQPQHF. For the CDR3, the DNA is TGTGCCAGCAGTCTGGGAGACAGGGGGCTTCAGCCCCAGCATTTT.

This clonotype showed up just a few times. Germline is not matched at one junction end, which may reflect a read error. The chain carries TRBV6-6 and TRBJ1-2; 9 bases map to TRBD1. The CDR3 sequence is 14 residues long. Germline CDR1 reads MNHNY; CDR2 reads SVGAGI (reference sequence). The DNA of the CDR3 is TGTGCCAGCAGCACCACCGGGACAGGGTTAGCCTACCCCTTC. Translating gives CASSTTGTGLAYPF.

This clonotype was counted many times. CDR3 loop: CASTLDSTNEQFF. The CDR3 DNA follows: TGTGCCAGCACGTTAGACTCTACAAATGAGCAGTTCTTC. The chain is built from TRBV6-2 or TRBV6-3 and TRBJ2-1; the D is unclear. This CDR3 is built from 13 residues. Trimming removed 7 bases at V and 7 bases at J, with 14 bases between. Germline V gene data show CDR1 as MNHEY and CDR2 as SVGEGT.

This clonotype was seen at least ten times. CDR3 sequence (DNA): TGTGCCAGCAGTCGGGCCGGGGAGCTGTTTTTT. Residues: CASSRAGELFF. V and J are TRBV6-5 and TRBJ2-2, with no clear D. Trimming left V 5 bases short and J 6 bases short, with 4 bases between. The CDR3 extends over 11 amino acids. The germline CDR1 and CDR2 sequences are MNHEY and SVGAGI.

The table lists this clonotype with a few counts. The CDR3 spells CASSPPGRSTDTQYF. CDR3 sequence (DNA): TGTGCCAGCTCACCACCCGGCCGGAGCACAGATACGCAGTATTTT. The chain links TRBV18 to TRBJ2-3; D gene unclear. V was cut by 0 bases and J by 0 bases, with 7 bases left in between. Germline V gene data show CDR1 as KGHSH and CDR2 as LQKENI. This CDR3 has 15 residues. The complete variable domain, with remaining parts taken from reference TRBV18 and TRBJ2-3, reads NAGVMQNPRHLVRRRGQEARLRCSPMKGHSHVYWYRQLPEEGLKFMVYLQKENIIDESGMPKERFSAEFPKEGPSILRIQQVVRGDSAAYFCASSPPGRSTDTQYFGPGTRLTVL.

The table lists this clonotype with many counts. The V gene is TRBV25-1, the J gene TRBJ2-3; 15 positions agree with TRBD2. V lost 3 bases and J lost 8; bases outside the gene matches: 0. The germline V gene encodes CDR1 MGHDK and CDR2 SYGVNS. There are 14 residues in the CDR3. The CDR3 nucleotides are TGTGCCAGCAGTGAGGGACTAGCGGGAGGTACGCAGTATTTT. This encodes CASSEGLAGGTQYF.

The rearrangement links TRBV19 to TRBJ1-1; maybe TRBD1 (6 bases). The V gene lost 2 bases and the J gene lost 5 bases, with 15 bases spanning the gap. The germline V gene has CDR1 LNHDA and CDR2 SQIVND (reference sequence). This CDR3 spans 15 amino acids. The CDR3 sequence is CASSIRAGVQTEAFF. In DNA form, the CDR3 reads TGTGCCAGTAGTATACGGGCAGGGGTGCAGACTGAAGCTTTCTTT. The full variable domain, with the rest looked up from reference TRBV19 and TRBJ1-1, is DGGITQSPKYLFRKEGQNVTLSCEQNLNHDAMYWYRQDPGQGLRLIYYSQIVNDFQKGDIAEGYSVSREKKESFPLTVTSAQKNPTAFYLCASSIRAGVQTEAFFGQGTRLTVV.

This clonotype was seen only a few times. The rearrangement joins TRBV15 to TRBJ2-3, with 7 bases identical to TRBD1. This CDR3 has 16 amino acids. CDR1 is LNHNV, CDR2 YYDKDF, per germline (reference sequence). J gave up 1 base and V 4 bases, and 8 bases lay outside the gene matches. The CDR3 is CATSKTAGTGTDTQYF. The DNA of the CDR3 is TGTGCCACCAGCAAAACCGCCGGGACAGGCACAGATACGCAGTATTTT.

In nucleotides, the CDR3 is TGTGCCAGCAGTTCCCGCGGAGCAACTAATGAAAAACTGTTTTTT. Its translation: CASSSRGATNEKLFF. The J gene is TRBJ1-4, the V gene TRBV27; unclear D gene. V was clipped by 4 bases and J by 0 bases, with 9 bases between them. CDR1 is MNHEY, CDR2 SMNVEV, per germline (reference sequence). The length of the CDR3 is 15 residues.

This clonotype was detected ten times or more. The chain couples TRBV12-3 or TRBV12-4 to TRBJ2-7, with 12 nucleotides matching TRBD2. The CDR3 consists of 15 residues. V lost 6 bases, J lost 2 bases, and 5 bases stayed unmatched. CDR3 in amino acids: CASSPGLAGTYEQYF. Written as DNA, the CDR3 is TGTGCCAGCAGCCCAGGACTAGCGGGAACCTACGAGCAGTACTTC.

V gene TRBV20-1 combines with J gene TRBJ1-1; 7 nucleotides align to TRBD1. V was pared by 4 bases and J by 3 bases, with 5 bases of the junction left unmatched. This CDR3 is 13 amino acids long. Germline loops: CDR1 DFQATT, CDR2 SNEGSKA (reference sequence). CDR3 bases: TGCAGTGCTAAATCAGGGGGGTACACTGAAGCTTTCTTT. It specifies CSAKSGGYTEAFF.

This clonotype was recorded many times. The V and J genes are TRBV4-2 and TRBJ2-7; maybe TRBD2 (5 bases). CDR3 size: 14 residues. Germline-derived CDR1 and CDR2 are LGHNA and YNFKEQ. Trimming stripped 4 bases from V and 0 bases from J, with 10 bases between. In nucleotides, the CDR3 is TGTGCCAGCAGCCCCATGGGAGTCTCCTACGAGCAGTACTTC. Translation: CASSPMGVSYEQYF.

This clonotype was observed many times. CDR3 DNA sequence: TGTGCCAGCAGTTCACAGGGAAGCGGCAATCAGCCCCAGCATTTT. Its translation is CASSSQGSGNQPQHF. The rearrangement uses TRBV12-3 or TRBV12-4 and TRBJ1-5; D is possibly TRBD1 (6 bases). Trimming shortened V by 4 bases and J by 2 bases, and 12 bases separated the two germline ends. The CDR3 extends over 15 amino acids.

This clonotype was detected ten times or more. The CDR3 DNA reads as TGTGCCAGCAGCCCCCTAGCGGGAGGGGATGAGCAGTTCTTC. Encoded protein: CASSPLAGGDEQFF. This sequence joins TRBV4-2 and TRBJ2-1; 12 positions match TRBD2. The length of the CDR3 is 14 residues. J gave up 8 bases and V 4 bases, and 3 bases lay outside the gene matches. Germline CDR1 and CDR2: LGHNA and YNFKEQ.

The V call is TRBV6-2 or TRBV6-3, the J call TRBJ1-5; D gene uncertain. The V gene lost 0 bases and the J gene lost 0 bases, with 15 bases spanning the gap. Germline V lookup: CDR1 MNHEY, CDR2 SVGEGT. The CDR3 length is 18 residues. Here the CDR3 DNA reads TGTGCCAGCAGTTACTCGAACAGCCTTGGGAATAGCAATCAGCCCCAGCATTTT. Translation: CASSYSNSLGNSNQPQHF.

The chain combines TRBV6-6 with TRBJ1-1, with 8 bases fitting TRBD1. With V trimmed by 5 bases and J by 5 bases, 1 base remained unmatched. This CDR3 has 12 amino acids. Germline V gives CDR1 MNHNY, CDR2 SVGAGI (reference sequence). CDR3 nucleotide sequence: TGTGCCAGCAGTCGGGACAGGACTGAAGCTTTCTTT. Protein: CASSRDRTEAFF.

The CDR3 region is CASSRTGGSTLHF. The CDR3, as DNA: TGTGCCAGCTCCAGGACAGGGGGTTCCACCCTCCACTTT. The V gene is TRBV18, the J gene TRBJ1-6; 10 bases fit TRBD1. The ends lost 6 bases at V and 14 bases at J; junction bases unmatched: 7. There are 13 residues in the CDR3. Germline V gene lookup returns CDR1 KGHSH and CDR2 LQKENI. The full variable domain, its missing parts supplied by reference TRBV18 and TRBJ1-6, is NAGVMQNPRHLVRRRGQEARLRCSPMKGHSHVYWYRQLPEEGLKFMVYLQKENIIDESGMPKERFSAEFPKEGPSILRIQQVVRGDSAAYFCASSRTGGSTLHFGNGTRLTVT.

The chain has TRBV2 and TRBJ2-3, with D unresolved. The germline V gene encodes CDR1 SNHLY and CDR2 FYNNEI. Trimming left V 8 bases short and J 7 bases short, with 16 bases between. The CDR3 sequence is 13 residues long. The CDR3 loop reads CASASDAENTQYF. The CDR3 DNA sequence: TGTGCCAGCGCGTCGGACGCCGAAAATACGCAGTATTTT. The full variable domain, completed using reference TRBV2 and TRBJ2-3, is EPEVTQTPSHQVTQMGQEVILRCVPISNHLYFYWYRQILGQKVEFLVSFYNNEISEKSEIFDDQFSVERPDGSNFTLKIRSTKLEDSAMYFCASASDAENTQYFGPGTRLTVL.

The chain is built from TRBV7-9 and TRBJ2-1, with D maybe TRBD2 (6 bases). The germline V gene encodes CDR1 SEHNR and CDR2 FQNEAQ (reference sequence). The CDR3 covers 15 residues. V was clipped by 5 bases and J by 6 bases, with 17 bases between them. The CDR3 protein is CASSLRLETSNEQFF. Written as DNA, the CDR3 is TGTGCCAGCAGCCTTAGACTAGAAACCTCCAATGAGCAGTTCTTC.

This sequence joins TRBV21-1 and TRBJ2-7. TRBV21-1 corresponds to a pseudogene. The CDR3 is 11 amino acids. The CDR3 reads CASPTSPSQYV. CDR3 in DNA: TGTGCCAGCCCCACTTCCCCGTCGCAGTACGTC.